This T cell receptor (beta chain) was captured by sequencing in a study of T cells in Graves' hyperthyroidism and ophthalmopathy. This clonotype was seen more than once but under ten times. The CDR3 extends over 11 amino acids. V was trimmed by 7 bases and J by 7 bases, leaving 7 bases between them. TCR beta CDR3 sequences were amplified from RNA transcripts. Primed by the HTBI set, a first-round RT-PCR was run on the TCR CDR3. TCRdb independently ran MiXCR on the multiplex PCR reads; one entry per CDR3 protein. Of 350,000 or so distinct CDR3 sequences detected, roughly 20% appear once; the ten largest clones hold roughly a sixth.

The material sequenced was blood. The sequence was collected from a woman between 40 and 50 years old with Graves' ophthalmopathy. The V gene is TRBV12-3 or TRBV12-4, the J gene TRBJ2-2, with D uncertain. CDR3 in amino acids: CASTLVGELFF. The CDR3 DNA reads TGTGCCAGCACCCTGGTCGGGGAGCTGTTTTTT.